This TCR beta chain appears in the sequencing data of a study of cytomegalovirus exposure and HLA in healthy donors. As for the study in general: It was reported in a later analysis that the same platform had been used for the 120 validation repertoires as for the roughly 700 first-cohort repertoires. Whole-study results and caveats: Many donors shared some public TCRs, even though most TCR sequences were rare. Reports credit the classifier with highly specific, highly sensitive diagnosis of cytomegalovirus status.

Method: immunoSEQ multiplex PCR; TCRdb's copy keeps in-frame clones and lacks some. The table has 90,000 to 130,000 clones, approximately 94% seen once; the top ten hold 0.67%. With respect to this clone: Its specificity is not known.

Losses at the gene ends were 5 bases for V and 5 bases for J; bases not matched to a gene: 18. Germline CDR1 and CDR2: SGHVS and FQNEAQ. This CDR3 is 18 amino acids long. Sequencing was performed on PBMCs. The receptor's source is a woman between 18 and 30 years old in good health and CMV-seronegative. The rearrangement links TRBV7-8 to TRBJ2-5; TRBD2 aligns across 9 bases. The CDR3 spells CASSAAYLTGTSSETQYF. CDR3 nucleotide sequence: TGTGCCAGCAGCGCAGCCTACCTTACCGGGACTAGCAGCGAGACCCAGTACTTC.